This passage covers 23 T cell receptor beta chains from one sample sequenced in a study of beta chain features in type 1 diabetes. The entirety of the isolated RNA underwent reverse transcription, so expressed TCRB transcripts were sequenced. The table came from immunoSEQ multiplex PCR; TCRdb's copy has only in-frame clones and leaves some out. The sample yields 70,000 to 95,000 clones, around a third seen once. What was sequenced was stem cell memory CD4+ T cells from blood. The receptors were sampled from a woman younger than 30 in good health.

J is TRBJ1-5 and V is TRBV30; 9 bases match TRBD1. Germline V lookup: CDR1 GTSNPN, CDR2 SVGIG (reference sequence). The CDR3 runs to 16 residues. The V segment lost 2 bases and the J segment 7 bases; nucleotides outside the gene matches: 12. The CDR3 DNA is TGTGCCTGGAGTCAGTCCCGGGACAGGGTTTGGCAGCCCCAGCATTTT. This translates into CAWSQSRDRVWQPQHF.

CDR3 sequence reads: CAADQGDYYMNTEAFF. The CDR3 nucleotides read TGTGCCGCCGACCAGGGGGATTACTACATGAACACTGAAGCTTTCTTT. This sequence joins TRBV10-3 and TRBJ1-1, with 7 bases that match TRBD1. This CDR3 comprises 16 residues. CDR1 ENHRY and CDR2 SYGVKD come from the germline V gene. Trimming took 11 bases from V and 0 from J; bases not matched to a gene: 15.

V usage is TRBV7-6 and J usage is TRBJ2-5; TRBD2 aligns across 8 bases. Germline-derived CDR1 and CDR2 are SGHVS and FNYEAQ. CDR3 size: 14 residues. Trimming took 5 bases from V and 5 from J; bases not matched to a gene: 7. The CDR3: CASSRVGGAETQYF. Written as DNA, the CDR3 is TGTGCCAGCAGCCGGGTCGGGGGGGCGGAGACCCAGTACTTC.

The rearrangement uses TRBV2 and TRBJ2-1; possible D gene TRBD1, 6 bases. The germline V gene encodes CDR1 SNHLY and CDR2 FYNNEI. This CDR3 contains 15 residues. V lost 6 bases, J lost 4 bases, and 16 bases lay in between. CDR3 coding DNA: TGTGCCAGCAGGGCGAAGACAGGCATTTACAATGAGCAGTTCTTC. This encodes CASRAKTGIYNEQFF.

This clone was observed a handful of times. The CDR3 loop reads CASSLVGGRAYEQYF. CDR3 nucleotides: TGTGCCAGCAGCTTAGTCGGCGGGAGGGCCTACGAGCAGTACTTC. The chain is built from TRBV7-2 and TRBJ2-7; 9 bases align to TRBD2. Germline V CDR1 and CDR2: SGHTA, FQGNSA. The CDR3 is 15 residues long. V shed 1 base and J 2 bases; nucleotides not matched to a gene: 3.

This clone appeared a few times. The CDR3 DNA reads TGTGCCAGCAGCTTAACAGCAAACTACAATGAGCAGTTCTTC. Protein: CASSLTANYNEQFF. J is TRBJ2-1 and V is TRBV7-9; no reliable D call. V was trimmed by 2 bases and J by 3 bases, leaving 8 bases between them. The germline V gene encodes CDR1 SEHNR and CDR2 FQNEAQ (reference sequence). This CDR3 has 14 amino acids.

This clone occurred a few times. CDR3: CASSPDSNQPQHF. The CDR3 region has the DNA TGTGCCAGCAGCCCGGACAGTAATCAGCCCCAGCATTTT. The rearrangement uses TRBV7-2 and TRBJ1-5; TRBD1 might be the D (6 bases). The CDR3 runs 13 residues. Germline V lookup: CDR1 SGHTA, CDR2 FQGNSA. V shed 5 bases and J shed 4 bases, with 9 bases lying between them.

The table lists this clone with a few counts. This chain uses TRBV30 with TRBJ2-7; D ambiguous. The CDR3 is made up of 13 amino acids. V gave up 3 bases and J gave up 9 bases, with 18 bases separating them. Germline V gene sequence: CDR1 GTSNPN, CDR2 SVGIG (reference sequence). Written as DNA, the CDR3 is TGTGCCTGGAGCTACGGGTCCTCTAAGTGGCAGTACTTC. This sequence encodes CAWSYGSSKWQYF.

The V gene is TRBV29-1, the J gene TRBJ1-1; TRBD1 matches at 7 bases. This CDR3 spans 14 amino acids. V trimming: 3 bases; J trimming: 4 bases; junction bases outside the gene matches: 8. The germline gives CDR1 SQVTM, CDR2 ANQGSEA. The CDR3 region has the DNA TGCAGCGTTGATTTTCCAGGGGGAGTCACTGAAGCTTTCTTT. Encoded protein: CSVDFPGGVTEAFF.

This clone came up once. V is TRBV30 and J is TRBJ1-5, with D possibly matching TRBD1 (5 bases). Germline CDR1 is GTSNPN and CDR2 is SVGIG (reference sequence). The CDR3 totals 12 residues. V lost 5 bases and J 6 bases, leaving 11 bases between the germline ends. CDR3 nucleotides: TGTGCCTGGGCGGGGGATGGTCAGCCCCAGCATTTT. The encoded protein is CAWAGDGQPQHF.

The chain has TRBV7-2 and TRBJ2-5, with 11 bases matching TRBD1. The CDR3 is made up of 15 amino acids. V lost 4 bases and J lost 6; bases outside the gene matches: 7. Germline loops: CDR1 SGHTA, CDR2 FQGNSA. The CDR3 region is CASSSQGQGAKTQYF. DNA for the CDR3: TGTGCCAGCAGCTCCCAAGGACAGGGGGCCAAGACCCAGTACTTC.

V and J are TRBV6-6 and TRBJ2-7; TRBD1 is a possible D gene (6 bases). CDR3 length: 13 amino acids. The germline V and J ends were trimmed by 2 bases and 2 bases, with 7 bases remaining between them. Germline-derived CDR1 and CDR2 are MNHNY and SVGAGI (reference sequence). The chain's CDR3 is CASSYRQAYEQYF. The CDR3 nucleotides read TGTGCCAGCAGTTACAGACAGGCCTACGAGCAGTACTTC.

V and J are TRBV4-1 and TRBJ1-5; 9 nucleotides align to TRBD1. After removal of 1 base from V and 3 bases from J, the junction contained 7 bases not matched to a gene. Per the germline V gene, CDR1 is MGHRA and CDR2 is YSYEKL. This CDR3 region has 17 residues. The CDR3 DNA follows: TGCGCCAGCAGCCAAGGACGGGACAGGGAGTACAATCAGCCCCAGCATTTT. Translation gives CASSQGRDREYNQPQHF.

This chain links TRBV2 with TRBJ2-3; tentatively, D is TRBD1 (5 bases). Trimming took off 6 bases at V and 1 base at J, with 11 bases between the two ends. This CDR3 has 14 amino acids. Germline V gene lookup returns CDR1 SNHLY and CDR2 FYNNEI. This CDR3 is CASRGPFGTDTQYF. The CDR3 DNA follows: TGTGCCAGCAGGGGGCCGTTTGGCACAGATACGCAGTATTTT.

The chain combines TRBV10-3 with TRBJ2-3, with 7 nucleotides matching TRBD1. V shed 7 bases and J 1 base; nucleotides not matched to a gene: 11. The CDR3 is 16 amino acids. Germline V CDR1 and CDR2: ENHRY, SYGVKD. CDR3: CAIKGALAGRTDTQYF. CDR3 nucleotide sequence: TGTGCCATCAAGGGGGCACTTGCAGGGCGCACAGATACGCAGTATTTT.

This clone was detected a few times. V is TRBV29-1 and J is TRBJ2-1; 9 bases agree with TRBD2. CDR3 length: 17 amino acids. The germline V gene has CDR1 SQVTM and CDR2 ANQGSEA. Losses at the gene ends were 5 bases for V and 0 bases for J; bases not matched to a gene: 11. CDR3 residues: CSVTPRAGGRSYNEQFF. The CDR3 nucleotides read TGCAGCGTTACCCCGAGGGCGGGAGGGCGCTCCTACAATGAGCAGTTCTTC.

This chain connects TRBV5-1 to TRBJ1-1; D may be TRBD1 (5 bases). Trimming cost V 4 bases and J 11 bases, with 15 bases left between them. Germline CDR1 SGHRS, CDR2 YFSETQ. This CDR3 contains 12 residues. CDR3 coding DNA: TGCGCCAGCAGCCTGGGCGGGGACTGGGCTTTCTTT. Translating gives CASSLGGDWAFF.

The chain links TRBV19 to TRBJ2-1; 8 bases agree with TRBD2. CDR1 LNHDA and CDR2 SQIVND come from the germline V gene (reference sequence). Germline trimming cut 7 bases from V and 10 bases from J; bases unmatched to any gene: 6. This CDR3 contains 12 residues. The DNA for the CDR3 is TGTGCCAGTATAGAAAGCGGGGGCGAGCAGTTCTTC. Residues: CASIESGGEQFF.

The V call is TRBV4-1, the J call TRBJ2-7; D possibly corresponds to TRBD1 (5 bases). Trimming shortened V by 4 bases and J by 5 bases, and 12 bases separated the two germline ends. Germline V gene sequence: CDR1 MGHRA, CDR2 YSYEKL. The CDR3 spans 13 residues. The CDR3 DNA sequence: TGCGCCAGCAGCCCGGCTTCAGGGAACGAGCAGTACTTC. Encoded protein: CASSPASGNEQYF.

V usage is TRBV19 and J usage is TRBJ2-7, with D maybe TRBD1 (6 bases). The ends were cut back, 6 bases at V and 0 bases at J, with 15 bases in the middle. Germline V CDR1 and CDR2: LNHDA, SQIVND (reference sequence). The CDR3 covers 15 residues. CDR3 sequence (DNA): TGTGCCAGTAGCCGAGACAGGATGGGCTCCTACGAGCAGTACTTC. It encodes CASSRDRMGSYEQYF.

The CDR3 sequence: CASSQDNGQETPQYF. Here the CDR3 DNA reads TGTGCCAGCAGCCAAGATAATGGACAAGAGACTCCCCAGTACTTC. This chain links TRBV4-2 with TRBJ2-5, with a possible D match to TRBD1 (5 bases). V gave up 0 bases and J gave up 9 bases, with 17 bases separating them. The length of the CDR3 is 15 residues. Germline V CDR1 and CDR2: LGHNA, YNFKEQ.

The V gene is TRBV19, the J gene TRBJ2-7; the match to TRBD2 covers 7 bases. V gave up 3 bases and J gave up 5 bases; unmatched junction bases: 7. This CDR3 is built from 14 residues. The germline CDR1 and CDR2 sequences are LNHDA and SQIVND (reference sequence). The CDR3 sequence: CASSMAGAFHEQYF. The CDR3 region has the DNA TGTGCCAGTAGTATGGCGGGAGCGTTCCACGAGCAGTACTTC.

This clone was observed a few times. This chain links TRBV23-1 with TRBJ1-5; D is unclear. TRBV23-1 is noted as an ORF with a role that remains uncertain. Trimming took off 6 bases at V and 5 bases at J, with 17 bases between the two ends. The CDR3 spans 15 residues. In nucleotides, the CDR3 is TGCGCCAGCAGACATACGGCCGGGGAGGATCAGCCCCAGCATTTT. This gives the protein CASRHTAGEDQPQHF.